The 3 T cell receptor beta chains in this list originate from one sample, sequenced in a study of CD8 T cells in Susac syndrome. Reverse transcription of roughly 0.45 to 1 ug RNA used random hexamers. Each CDR3 protein gets one entry after TCRdb re-called the immunoSEQ multiplex PCR reads with MiXCR. The table shows about 150,000 distinct CDR3 sequences, with around 95% occurring only once. The specimen sequenced was CD4+ T cells from PBMCs. Source of these receptors: a human donor with Susac syndrome.

The chain joins TRBV29-1 to TRBJ2-5, with D maybe TRBD1 (5 bases). V lost 3 bases and J lost 4, with 12 bases in between. CDR3 length: 13 residues. Germline CDR1 reads SQVTM; CDR2 reads ANQGSEA. CDR3 in DNA: TGCAGCGTTGATTCGACAGCTCGAGAGACCCAGTACTTC. Protein sequence: CSVDSTARETQYF.

The chain couples TRBV6-1 to TRBJ2-7, with no clear D. Germline CDR1 is MNHNS and CDR2 is SASEGT. V was pared by 5 bases and J by 0 bases, with 20 bases between. The CDR3 is 17 residues long. The CDR3 loop is CASSPISAKASSYEQYF. The DNA of the CDR3 is TGTGCCAGCAGTCCCATAAGTGCCAAGGCTAGCTCCTACGAGCAGTACTTC.

The DNA for the CDR3 is TGTGCCAGCAGTGGCCGGGACATCGAAGGTCCCCCCCTCCACTTT. Translated, it gives CASSGRDIEGPPLHF. The rearrangement links TRBV6-2 or TRBV6-3 to TRBJ1-6, with D tentatively TRBD1 (6 bases). V was cut by 5 bases and J by 13 bases, with 21 bases left in between. This CDR3 has 15 amino acids. CDR1 is MNHEY, CDR2 SVGEGT, per germline.